A selection of T cell receptor beta chains follows, all from one sample in a study of cytomegalovirus exposure and HLA in healthy donors. Libraries were prepared by immunoSEQ multiplex PCR; TCRdb keeps only in-frame clonotypes and omits some of them. The data hold 90,000 to 150,000 clones, with more than 75% observed a single time. The sample consisted of PBMCs. These TCRs come from a woman in her 30s in good health and CMV-seronegative. The CDR3 runs from the conserved cysteine through the conserved F or W. A D gene is named only where the DNA matches it firmly. Part of the rows lack a size; the others show once, few, many or a class for expanded clones.

clone_size,d_call,j_call,v_call,cdr3_nt,cdr3_aa
-,-,TRBJ2-7,TRBV7-9,TGTGCCAGCAGCTTAGCACGCGGATACCCCCACGAGCAGTACTTC,CASSLARGYPHEQYF
-,-,TRBJ2-7,TRBV27,TGTGCCACCGGGGACAACTTTAGGGGCGAGCAGTACTTC,CATGDNFRGEQYF
-,-,TRBJ1-1,TRBV5-6,TGTGCCAGCAGCGGACACACCATGAACACTGAAGCTTTCTTT,CASSGHTMNTEAFF
-,-,TRBJ1-4,TRBV7-2,TGTGCCAGCAGTGACATCGGGGGGGCGCGGGAAAAACTGTTTTTT,CASSDIGGAREKLFF
-,TRBD1,TRBJ1-5,TRBV18,TGTGCCAGCTCACAACAGGGGAACAATCAGCCCCAGCATTTT,CASSQQGNNQPQHF
-,TRBD2,TRBJ2-1,TRBV27,TGTGCCAGCAGCCGTTTGGGCGGGGGGGTAAATGAGCAGTTCTTC,CASSRLGGGVNEQFF
once,TRBD1,TRBJ1-2,TRBV9,TGTGCCAGCAGCGTTACAGGGGCTTATGGCTACACCTTC,CASSVTGAYGYTF
-,-,TRBJ2-5,TRBV2,TGTGCCAGCAGGACTGAAAGGGGATACCAAGAGACCCAGTACTTC,CASRTERGYQETQYF
-,-,TRBJ1-1,TRBV5-1,TGCGCCAGCAGCCTTAATCTCAATTCGGGCACTGAAGCTTTCTTT,CASSLNLNSGTEAFF
once,-,TRBJ1-2,TRBV4-2,TGTGCCAGCAGCCCGAGCATTCGAGACTCCCCCGCGGCTGGCTACACCTTC,CASSPSIRDSPAAGYTF
many,TRBD2,TRBJ2-3,TRBV15,TGTGCCACCAGCAGAGAACTAGCGGGGGGCACAGATACGCAGTATTTT,CATSRELAGGTDTQYF
-,-,TRBJ1-3,TRBV7-2,TGTGCCAGCAGCAAAGCGGGCAGCTCTGGAAACACCATATATTTT,CASSKAGSSGNTIYF
-,TRBD2,TRBJ2-1,TRBV30,TGTGCCTGGAGTGCCGGACTAGCGGGGATGTATGAGCAGTTCTTC,CAWSAGLAGMYEQFF
-,TRBD1,TRBJ2-3,TRBV5-1,TGCGCCAGCAGCTTGGGGACAGGGGCTAGCACAGATACGCAGTATTTT,CASSLGTGASTDTQYF
-,-,TRBJ1-5,TRBV30,TGTGCCTGGTACCCTCCGGGGGGCAGCAATCAGCCCCAGCATTTT,CAWYPPGGSNQPQHF
-,TRBD1,TRBJ2-1,TRBV6-5,TGTGCCAGCAGTTACACGGACAGGGTTGAGCAGTTCTTC,CASSYTDRVEQFF
-,-,TRBJ2-7,TRBV27,TGTGCCAGCAGTCAGGAGGGCGAGCAGTACTTC,CASSQEGEQYF
-,-,TRBJ2-7,TRBV12-5,TGTGCTAGTGCCTGGCAGCGGGCCTACGAGCAGTACTTC,CASAWQRAYEQYF
-,TRBD1,TRBJ1-2,TRBV6-1,TGTGCCAGCAGTGAAGTGGATACAGGGGCCGGCTACACCTTC,CASSEVDTGAGYTF
once,TRBD1,TRBJ2-7,TRBV13,TGTGCCAGCAGCTTTGGCGGACAGGGTCAGGAGCAGTACTTC,CASSFGGQGQEQYF
-,TRBD2,TRBJ2-1,TRBV27,TGTGCCAGCAGTGGGAACTGGGCGGGGGTCCACAATGAGCAGTTCTTC,CASSGNWAGVHNEQFF
once,TRBD1,TRBJ1-1,TRBV4-1,TGCGCCAGCAGCCAAGGACAGGGGAGGACTGAAGCTTTCTTT,CASSQGQGRTEAFF
-,-,TRBJ1-3,TRBV5-4,TGTGCCAGCAGCCTCGCAGGCGCGAACACCATATATTTT,CASSLAGANTIYF
few,TRBD1,TRBJ2-7,TRBV5-1,TGCGCCAGCAGCTTTGGTGACAGGGAGTACGAGCAGTACTTC,CASSFGDREYEQYF
-,-,TRBJ1-2,TRBV19,TGTGCCAGTAGTATAGGGGGGGTCTATGACTACACCTTC,CASSIGGVYDYTF
-,-,TRBJ2-7,TRBV27,TGTGCCAGCAGTTTAAAAGGGGGGGGCGCAACCTACGAGCAGTACTTC,CASSLKGGGATYEQYF
-,-,TRBJ1-2,TRBV19,TGTGCCAGTATCGGGTATTATGGCTACACCTTC,CASIGYYGYTF
-,-,TRBJ2-1,TRBV7-6,TGTGCCAGCAGCTTAACAGACAATGAGCAGTTCTTC,CASSLTDNEQFF
-,TRBD1,TRBJ2-4,TRBV5-5,TGTGCCAGCAGGGGGGACAGGGTGAATATTCAGTACTTC,CASRGDRVNIQYF
-,TRBD1,TRBJ2-3,TRBV6-5,TGTGCCAGCAGTTACCTTGGACAGGGATTCACAGATACGCAGTATTTT,CASSYLGQGFTDTQYF
-,TRBD1,TRBJ1-4,TRBV25-1,TGTGCCAGCATGGGACAGGGGATAGGAAAACTGTTTTTT,CASMGQGIGKLFF
-,-,TRBJ1-6,TRBV30,TGTGCCTGGACCGAGGGGGGGAGTAGTTCACCCCTCCACTTT,CAWTEGGSSSPLHF
-,-,TRBJ1-1,TRBV18,TGTGCCAGCTCACCTCTCAGAATGGACACTGAAGCTTTCTTT,CASSPLRMDTEAFF
-,TRBD1,TRBJ2-5,TRBV6-1,TGTGCCAGCAGTGAACAGACAGGGATTGAGACCCAGTACTTC,CASSEQTGIETQYF
-,TRBD2,TRBJ2-7,TRBV19,TGTGCCAGTAGTCCCCCAGGGAGGGAAAGCAACGAGCAGTACTTC,CASSPPGRESNEQYF
-,-,TRBJ1-2,TRBV5-4,TGTGCCAGCAGCGGGGAGCGGGATTTAAGGGGCTACACCTTC,CASSGERDLRGYTF
few,TRBD1,TRBJ2-7,TRBV10-1,TGCGCCAGCAGTGAACAGGGGGCCTACGAGCAGTACTTC,CASSEQGAYEQYF
-,TRBD2,TRBJ2-3,TRBV5-8,TGTGCCAGCAGCTCGGGACTAGCGGGGAGCACAGATACGCAGTATTTT,CASSSGLAGSTDTQYF
-,TRBD2,TRBJ2-1,TRBV5-5,TGTGCCAGCAGCTCGTCCCGACTAGCGGGGGTCAACAATGAGCAGTTCTTC,CASSSSRLAGVNNEQFF
-,TRBD1,TRBJ2-5,TRBV5-6,TGTGCCAGCAGCTGGGGGACAGCTCAAGAGACCCAGTACTTC,CASSWGTAQETQYF
-,TRBD1,TRBJ2-7,TRBV9,TGTGCCAGCAGCCCATGGGACAGTTCCTACGAGCAGTACTTC,CASSPWDSSYEQYF
-,TRBD1,TRBJ2-3,TRBV2,TGTGCCAGCAGGGAAAGCCGGGTGTCGACAGGGACGCAGTATTTT,CASRESRVSTGTQYF
-,-,TRBJ2-6,TRBV2,TGTGCCAGCAGTGAAAGGACAGTCGCGATAGTTTCGGGAGGGGCCAACGTCCTGACTTTC,CASSERTVAIVSGGANVLTF
once,-,TRBJ2-7,TRBV18,TGTGCCAGCTCACCAGGGCTACGAGACGAGCAGTACTTC,CASSPGLRDEQYF
few,TRBD1,TRBJ2-7,TRBV27,TGTGCCAGCAGCCGCTTCGGCCAGGGGGCATTTGAGCAGTACTTC,CASSRFGQGAFEQYF
-,-,TRBJ2-5,TRBV19,TGTGCCAGTAGTTCGCTCCTCGTGGGGGGAGAGACCCAGTACTTC,CASSSLLVGGETQYF